The TCR beta chain under discussion was sequenced for a study of shared T cell receptors in the human thymus. The data were produced by immunoSEQ multiplex PCR, yet TCRdb's version contains in-frame clones alone and is incomplete. The sample records hundreds of thousands of clones, approximately 83% being singletons. A further study also used this sample, focusing on human thymus T cells. In that study: Each of the donors was a healthy Finnish infant who was undergoing open corrective cardiac surgery for congenital heart defects. Corrective heart surgery yielded the resections from which the thymus tissue came. Gene usage for V and J segments appeared biased in thymic and blood repertoires. Related research has reported that thymic repertoires overlap highly among unrelated individuals.

The source material was thymocytes. The source of this sequence is a girl under three years old with a congenital heart defect.

CDR3 residues: CASSEPRGGGTEAFF. The CDR3, as DNA: TGTGCCAGCAGTGAACCCCGAGGGGGGGGGACTGAAGCTTTCTTT. V is TRBV25-1 and J is TRBJ1-1; tentatively, D is TRBD1 (6 bases). Deletions cut 2 bases from V and 5 bases from J, with 15 bases between. This CDR3 has 15 amino acids. Germline CDR1 and CDR2: MGHDK and SYGVNS.